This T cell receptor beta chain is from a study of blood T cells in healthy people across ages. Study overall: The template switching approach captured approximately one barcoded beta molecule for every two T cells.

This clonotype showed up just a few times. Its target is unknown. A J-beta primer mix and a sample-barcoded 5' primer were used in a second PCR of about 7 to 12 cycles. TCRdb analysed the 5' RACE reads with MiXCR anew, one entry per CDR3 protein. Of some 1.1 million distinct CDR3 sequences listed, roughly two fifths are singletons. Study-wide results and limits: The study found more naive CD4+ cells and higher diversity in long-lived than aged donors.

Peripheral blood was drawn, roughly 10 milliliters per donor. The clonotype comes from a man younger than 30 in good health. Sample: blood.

The CDR3 here is CASSPGRPRDSNQPQHF. The CDR3 region has the DNA TGTGCCAGCAGCCCCGGGCGCCCAAGGGATAGCAATCAGCCCCAGCATTTT. The J gene is TRBJ1-5, the V gene TRBV12-1; the table's D gene call, TRBD1, was not cross checked with the DNA. TRBV12-1 is a recognized pseudogene. This CDR3 region has 17 residues.